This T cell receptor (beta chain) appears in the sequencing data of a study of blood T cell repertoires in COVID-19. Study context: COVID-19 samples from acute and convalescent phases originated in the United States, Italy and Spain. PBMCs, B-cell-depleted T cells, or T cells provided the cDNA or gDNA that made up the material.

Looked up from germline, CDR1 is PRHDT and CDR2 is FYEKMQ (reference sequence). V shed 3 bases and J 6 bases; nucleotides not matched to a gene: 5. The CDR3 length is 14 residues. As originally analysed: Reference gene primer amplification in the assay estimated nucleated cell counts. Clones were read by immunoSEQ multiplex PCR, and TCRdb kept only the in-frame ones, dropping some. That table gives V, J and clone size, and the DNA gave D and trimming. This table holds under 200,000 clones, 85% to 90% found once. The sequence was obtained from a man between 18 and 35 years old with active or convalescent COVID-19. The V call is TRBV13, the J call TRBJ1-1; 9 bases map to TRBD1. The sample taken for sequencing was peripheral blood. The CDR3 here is CASSFEDRGPEAFF. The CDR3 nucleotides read TGTGCCAGCAGCTTCGAGGACAGGGGCCCTGAAGCTTTCTTT.